This TCR beta chain is from a study of T cell responses to AZD1222 COVID-19 vaccine (dated by TCRdb to the early 2020s). Study-wide context: A total of around 240 trial participants underwent TCR sequencing, of whom 207 received two doses of AZD1222 and about 25 received two doses of the MenACWY control vaccine. Trial participants were enrolled into age subgroups of 18-55, 56-69 and 70-plus years, which contained about 160, 30 and 59 TCR-sequenced participants, respectively.

V loses 6 bases, J loses 3 bases, and the germline ends lie 6 bases apart. Based on the germline V gene (reference sequence), the CDR1 and CDR2 sequences are SGHNT and YYREEE. Including the terminal cysteine and phenylalanine, the CDR3 comprises 11 residues. Of all the DNA, just the CDR3 is kept, 33 bases in frame from base 1. With respect to this clone: Its antigen remains undetermined. Per-base qualities were not stored, and no clone one base away is much larger.

The investigation overall reported the following: A significant rise in spike-specific TCR breadth and depth was observed after two AZD1222 doses relative to day 0 and relative to MenACWY recipients. In the small 56-69-year group, the increase in depth fell short of significance, most likely because of low power. Most participants were white British and females outnumbered males, and the authors suggested that clonal diversity may have been underestimated. CD4 TCRs associated with the vaccine covered the entire spike protein, and the dominant responses were in regions 160-218 and 743-854. Reportedly, almost half of the unique spike-specific TCRs recognized epitopes lying outside the regions that are mutated in the B.1.351 and B.1.1.7 variants. Because no day 14 peak-response samples were available, repertoires were characterized only after the peak T cell response. Only six AZD1222 recipients were SARS-CoV-2 seropositive at baseline, limiting conclusions about previously exposed vaccinees.

This sample's time point label indicates: baseline before first vaccination. The treatment or condition label on this specimen signifies: meningococcal conjugate vaccine given as trial control. Vaccinee samples came from UK trials COV001 and COV002, including a single-blind randomized controlled phase 2/3 trial of AZD1222 (ChAdOx1 nCoV-19) in healthy adults. For TCRbeta chain sequencing, PBMC samples from trial participants were taken at day 0 and at day 28 after the second dose. The CDR3 regions of human TCRbeta chains were analyzed by immunosequencing. The study's own analysis went as follows. TCRs in the repertoires were compared against a reference library of SARS-CoV-2-specific TCRs that had been generated with the MIRA antigen-specificity platform. Breadth meant the fraction of unique TCRs that were SARS-CoV-2-associated, whereas depth meant the fraction of total T cells that were SARS-CoV-2-associated. Using the MIRA data, every spike-specific TCR was mapped to the spike region that the TCR reacted to and assigned to either a CD4 or a CD8 class. Log10-transformed breadth and depth values were compared by one-way ANOVA with Sidak's multiple comparisons tests. TCRdb took over this immuneACCESS table, retaining in-frame rearrangements with V and J assigned. Such tables are incomplete; in checked studies, under half of the missing clones stem from an unresolved V gene, and the remainder is unexplained. The V and J calls and clone size were taken over from that table, and D and trimming were inferred from the DNA. In this sample the table shows 120,000 or so clones, roughly 88% of which occur a single time. Together, the top ten hold approximately 4.5% of the sample.

The starting material was peripheral blood, obtained on day 0 of MenACWY control vaccination. This clonotype was sampled from an adult in good health. This chain joins TRBV5-4 to TRBJ1-1, with an unclear D gene assignment. The DNA sequence is given as TGTGCCAGCATGTCGGACACTGAAGCTTTCTTT. Translation gives CASMSDTEAFF.